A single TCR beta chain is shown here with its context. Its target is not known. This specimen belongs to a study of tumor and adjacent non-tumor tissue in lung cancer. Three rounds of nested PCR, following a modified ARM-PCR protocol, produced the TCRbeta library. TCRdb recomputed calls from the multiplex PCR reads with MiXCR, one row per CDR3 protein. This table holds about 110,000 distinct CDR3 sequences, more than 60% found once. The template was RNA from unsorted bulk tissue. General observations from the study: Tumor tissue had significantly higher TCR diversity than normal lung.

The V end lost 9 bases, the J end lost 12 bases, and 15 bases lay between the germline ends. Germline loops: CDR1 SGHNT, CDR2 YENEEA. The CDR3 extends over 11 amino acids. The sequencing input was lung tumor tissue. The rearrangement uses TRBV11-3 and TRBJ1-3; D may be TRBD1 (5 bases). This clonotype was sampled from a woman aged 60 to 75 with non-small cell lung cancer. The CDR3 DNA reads TGTGCCAGTAGCATGGAGGACATCATATATTTT. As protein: CASSMEDIIYF.